This T cell receptor beta chain is drawn from a study of T cells in Graves' hyperthyroidism and ophthalmopathy. Study observations and caveats: Onset of ophthalmopathy came a median roughly 6.9 months after the model predicted it. Most thyroid clonotypes that were expanded above 0.001 also turned up in blood.

The J segment lost 4 bases and the V segment lost 7 bases, leaving 9 bases of the junction unmatched. In germline, CDR1 is SGHRS, CDR2 YFSETQ. The CDR3 has 14 amino acids. On this clonotype: Antigen: not known.

The CDR3 regions of TCR beta were amplified from RNA transcripts. Researchers ran a first-round RT-PCR on the TCR CDR3 using the HTBI primer set. MiXCR was run by TCRdb on the multiplex PCR reads, yielding one entry per CDR3 protein. Seen here are under 550,000 distinct CDR3 sequences, just under 20% observed once, and the top ten hold about half. Duration under 3 months, a NOSPECS grade of at least 4, and a Clinical Activity Score of at least 3 characterized the ophthalmopathy patients. Sequencing was done on a sample of blood. The rearrangement uses TRBV5-1 and TRBJ2-5; 8 bases agree with TRBD1. The sequence was collected from a man aged 35-49 years with Graves' ophthalmopathy. In DNA, the CDR3 is TGCGCCAGCGCCGGACAGGGTACCCTAGAGACCCAGTACTTC. The encoded protein is CASAGQGTLETQYF.